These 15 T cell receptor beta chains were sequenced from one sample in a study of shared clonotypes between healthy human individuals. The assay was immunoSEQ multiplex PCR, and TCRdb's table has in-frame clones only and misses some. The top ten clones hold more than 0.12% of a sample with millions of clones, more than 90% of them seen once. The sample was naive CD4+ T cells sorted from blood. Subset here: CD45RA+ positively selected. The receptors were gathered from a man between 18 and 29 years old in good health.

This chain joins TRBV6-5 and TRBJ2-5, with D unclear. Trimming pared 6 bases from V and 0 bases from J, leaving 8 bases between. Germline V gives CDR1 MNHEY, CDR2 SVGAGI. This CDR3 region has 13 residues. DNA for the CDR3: TGTGCCAGCAGATACAATAACCAAGAGACCCAGTACTTC. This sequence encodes CASRYNNQETQYF.

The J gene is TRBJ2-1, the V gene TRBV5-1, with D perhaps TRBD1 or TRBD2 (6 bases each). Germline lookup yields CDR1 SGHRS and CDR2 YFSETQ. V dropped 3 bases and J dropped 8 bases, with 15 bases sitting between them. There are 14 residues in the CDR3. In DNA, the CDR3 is TGCGCCAGCAGCTCCCTCCCGGGGGCAGATGAGCAGTTCTTC. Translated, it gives CASSSLPGADEQFF.

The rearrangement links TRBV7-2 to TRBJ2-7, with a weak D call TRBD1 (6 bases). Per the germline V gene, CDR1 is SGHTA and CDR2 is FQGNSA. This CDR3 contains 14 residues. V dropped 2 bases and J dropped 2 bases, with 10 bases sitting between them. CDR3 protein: CASSLQGPTYEQYF. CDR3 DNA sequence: TGTGCCAGCAGCTTACAGGGGCCGACCTACGAGCAGTACTTC.

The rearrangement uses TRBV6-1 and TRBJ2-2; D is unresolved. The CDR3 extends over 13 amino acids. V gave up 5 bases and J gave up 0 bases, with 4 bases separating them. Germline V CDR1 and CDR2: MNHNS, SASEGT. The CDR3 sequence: CASSFANTGELFF. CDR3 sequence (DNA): TGTGCCAGCAGTTTCGCGAACACCGGGGAGCTGTTTTTT.

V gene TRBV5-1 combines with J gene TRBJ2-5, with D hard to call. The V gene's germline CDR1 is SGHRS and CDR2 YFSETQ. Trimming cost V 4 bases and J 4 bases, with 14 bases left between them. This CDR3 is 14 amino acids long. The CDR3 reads CASSPALPPETQYF. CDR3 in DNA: TGCGCCAGCAGCCCCGCATTACCCCCAGAGACCCAGTACTTC.

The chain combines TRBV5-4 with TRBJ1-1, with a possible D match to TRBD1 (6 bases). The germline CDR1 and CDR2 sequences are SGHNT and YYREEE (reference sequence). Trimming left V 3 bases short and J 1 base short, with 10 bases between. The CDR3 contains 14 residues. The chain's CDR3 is CASSSGTRNTEAFF. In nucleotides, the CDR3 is TGTGCCAGCAGCTCCGGGACACGGAACACTGAAGCTTTCTTT.

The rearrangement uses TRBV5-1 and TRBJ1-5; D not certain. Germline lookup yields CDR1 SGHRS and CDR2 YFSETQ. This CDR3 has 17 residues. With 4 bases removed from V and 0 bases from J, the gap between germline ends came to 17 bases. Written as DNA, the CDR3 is TGCGCCAGCAGCCTGGCCCCCTCAGAGTATAGCAATCAGCCCCAGCATTTT. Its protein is CASSLAPSEYSNQPQHF.

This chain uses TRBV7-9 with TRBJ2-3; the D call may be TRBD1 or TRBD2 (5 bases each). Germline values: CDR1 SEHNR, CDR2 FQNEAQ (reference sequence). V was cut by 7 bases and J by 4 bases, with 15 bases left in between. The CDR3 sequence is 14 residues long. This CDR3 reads CASTPGGGADTQYF. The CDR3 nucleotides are TGTGCCAGCACCCCCGGTGGGGGAGCAGATACGCAGTATTTT.

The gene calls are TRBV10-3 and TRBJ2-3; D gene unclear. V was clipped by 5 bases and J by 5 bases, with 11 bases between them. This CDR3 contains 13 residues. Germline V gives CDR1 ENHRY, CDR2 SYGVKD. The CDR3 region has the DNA TGTGCCATCAGTCGTGCTCCGGGAGATACGCAGTATTTT. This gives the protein CAISRAPGDTQYF.

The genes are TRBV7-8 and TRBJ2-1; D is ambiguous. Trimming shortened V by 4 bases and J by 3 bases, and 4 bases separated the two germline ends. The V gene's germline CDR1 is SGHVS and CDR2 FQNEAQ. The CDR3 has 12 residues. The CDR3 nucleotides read TGTGCCAGCAGCTCCCTCTACAATGAGCAGTTCTTC. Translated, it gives CASSSLYNEQFF. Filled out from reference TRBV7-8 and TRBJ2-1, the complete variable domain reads GAGVSQSPRYKVAKRGQDVALRCDPISGHVSLFWYQQALGQGPEFLTYFQNEAQLDKSGLPSDRFFAERPEGSVSTLKIQRTQQEDSAVYLCASSSLYNEQFFGPGTRLTVL.

CDR3 amino acids: CASSFLSGGFSDTQYF. In nucleotides, the CDR3 is TGTGCCAGCAGCTTCCTCAGCGGGGGGTTTTCAGATACGCAGTATTTT. This chain uses TRBV11-2 with TRBJ2-3; 9 nucleotides align to TRBD2. The CDR3 runs to 16 residues. After removal of 3 bases from V and 4 bases from J, the junction contained 8 bases not matched to a gene. CDR1 and CDR2 (germline): SGHAT, FQNNGV.

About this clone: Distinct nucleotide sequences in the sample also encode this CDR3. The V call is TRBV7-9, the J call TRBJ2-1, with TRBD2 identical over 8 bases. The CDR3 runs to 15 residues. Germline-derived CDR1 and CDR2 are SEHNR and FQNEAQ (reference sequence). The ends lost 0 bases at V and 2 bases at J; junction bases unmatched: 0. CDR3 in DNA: TGTGCCAGCAGCTTAGCTAGCGGGGCCTACAATGAGCAGTTCTTC. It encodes CASSLASGAYNEQFF.

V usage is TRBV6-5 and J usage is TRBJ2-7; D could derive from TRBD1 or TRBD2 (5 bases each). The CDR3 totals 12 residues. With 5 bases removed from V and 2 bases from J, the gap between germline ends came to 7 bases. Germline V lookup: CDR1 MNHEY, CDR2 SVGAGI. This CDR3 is CASSRGPYEQYF. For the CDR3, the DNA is TGTGCCAGCAGTAGGGGACCCTACGAGCAGTACTTC.

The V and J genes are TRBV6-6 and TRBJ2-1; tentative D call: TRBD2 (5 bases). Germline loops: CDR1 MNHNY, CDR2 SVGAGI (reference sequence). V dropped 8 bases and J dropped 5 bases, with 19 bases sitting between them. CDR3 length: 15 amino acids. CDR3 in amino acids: CASSLGAVLNNEQFF. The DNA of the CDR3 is TGTGCCAGCTCCCTTGGAGCGGTGCTCAACAATGAGCAGTTCTTC.

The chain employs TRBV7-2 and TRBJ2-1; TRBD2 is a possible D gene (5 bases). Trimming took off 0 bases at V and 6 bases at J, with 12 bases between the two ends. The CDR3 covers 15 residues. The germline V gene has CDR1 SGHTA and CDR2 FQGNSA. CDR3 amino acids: CASSLAGVPVNEQFF. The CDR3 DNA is TGTGCCAGCAGCTTAGCGGGAGTGCCGGTCAATGAGCAGTTCTTC.